The 6 T cell receptor beta chains given below trace back to one sample, sequenced in a study of shared clonotypes between healthy human individuals. Clones were read by immunoSEQ multiplex PCR, and TCRdb kept only the in-frame ones, dropping some. The sample yields about 960,000 clones, over 75% seen once. Sequencing was done on a sample of memory CD4+ T cells sorted from blood. Subset specified: CD45RA-negative fraction. The receptors were sampled from a man aged 18-30 years in good health.

This clone is a singleton in its sample. The gene calls are TRBV7-9 and TRBJ1-2; 7 bases match TRBD1. Losses at the gene ends were 1 base for V and 6 bases for J; bases not matched to a gene: 20. This CDR3 region has 19 residues. Per germline, CDR1 SEHNR and CDR2 FQNEAQ (reference sequence). For the CDR3, the DNA is TGTGCCAGCAGCTTAGATCCCCGTCCAGGGGGTTCCATAAGGCATGGCTACACCTTC. Encoded protein: CASSLDPRPGGSIRHGYTF.

This sequence joins TRBV14 and TRBJ1-2; D is possibly TRBD1 (6 bases). CDR1 is SGHDN, CDR2 FVKESK, per germline. This CDR3 region has 15 residues. V was trimmed by 4 bases and J by 7 bases, leaving 19 bases between them. The CDR3 loop reads CASSPRPGTLRGYTF. As DNA, the CDR3 is TGTGCCAGCAGCCCGAGACCCGGGACACTCCGTGGCTACACCTTC. The variable domain in full, with the rest retrieved from reference TRBV14 and TRBJ1-2, is EAGVTQFPSHSVIEKGQTVTLRCDPISGHDNLYWYRRVMGKEIKFLLHFVKESKQDESGMPNNRFLAERTGGTYSTLKVQPAELEDSGVYFCASSPRPGTLRGYTFGSGTRLTVV.

The chain recombines TRBV2 with TRBJ1-6; D is perhaps TRBD1 (5 bases). Trimming left V 6 bases short and J 9 bases short, with 12 bases between. The germline V gene has CDR1 SNHLY and CDR2 FYNNEI. The CDR3 extends over 13 amino acids. The CDR3 coding sequence is TGTGCCAGCAGCCCGGAGGGGATTTCACCCCTCCACTTT. Translating it yields CASSPEGISPLHF.

This chain uses TRBV18 with TRBJ2-7, with D tentatively TRBD1 (5 bases). The CDR3 consists of 12 residues. The V gene's germline CDR1 is KGHSH and CDR2 LQKENI. Trimming cost V 4 bases and J 4 bases, with 8 bases left between them. The CDR3 sequence: CASSQTEYEQYF. In DNA, the CDR3 is TGTGCCAGCTCACAGACAGAGTACGAGCAGTACTTC. The variable domain in full, with the rest retrieved from reference TRBV18 and TRBJ2-7, is NAGVMQNPRHLVRRRGQEARLRCSPMKGHSHVYWYRQLPEEGLKFMVYLQKENIIDESGMPKERFSAEFPKEGPSILRIQQVVRGDSAAYFCASSQTEYEQYFGPGTRLTVT.

The rearrangement links TRBV10-2 to TRBJ1-1, with 7 bases lining up with TRBD1. The CDR3 runs 13 residues. After removal of 0 bases from V and 12 bases from J, the junction contained 7 bases not matched to a gene. Per germline, CDR1 WSHSY and CDR2 SAAADI. The CDR3 sequence is CASSESRQGGTFF. The CDR3 DNA follows: TGCGCCAGCAGTGAGTCGCGACAGGGTGGGACTTTCTTT.

V and J are TRBV6-6 and TRBJ1-6, with D hard to call. The CDR3 consists of 14 residues. Trimming took 2 bases from V and 7 from J, leaving 9 bases between them. Germline V CDR1 and CDR2: MNHNY, SVGAGI (reference sequence). CDR3 residues: CASSYVGGNSPLHF. CDR3 DNA: TGTGCCAGCAGTTACGTGGGCGGGAATTCACCCCTCCACTTT.